This T cell receptor beta chain comes out of a study of blood T cell repertoires in COVID-19. About the research overall: Whether acute or convalescent, the COVID-19 samples came from the United States, Italy and Spain. PBMCs, B-cell-depleted T cells, or T cells provided the cDNA or gDNA that made up the material.

Profiling relied on immunoSEQ multiplex PCR, and the TCRdb table lists in-frame clones only, not all of them. The sample consists of hundreds of thousands of clones, about 81% of them appearing once. Germline V CDR1 and CDR2: SNHLY, FYNNEI. The CDR3 contains 14 residues. V shed 11 bases and J 2 bases; nucleotides not matched to a gene: 12. The TCR was taken from a woman between 55 and 75 years old with active or convalescent COVID-19. This chain connects TRBV2 to TRBJ2-7; TRBD1 matches 7 bases. What was sequenced was peripheral blood. The CDR3 reads CAPGGRTTPYEQYF. DNA of the CDR3: TGTGCCCCAGGGGGTAGGACAACGCCCTACGAGCAGTACTTC.